The 6 T cell receptor beta chains below all came from one sample that was sequenced in a study of blood T cell repertoires in COVID-19 (dated by TCRdb to about 2020). The library relied on the immunoSEQ multiplex PCR assay. TCRdb stores this immuneACCESS table with in-frame sequences only. Part of the clones is absent; in the studies checked, under half of the shortfall reflects unresolved V genes, and no reason is known for the rest. Within this sample are about 480,000 clones, with over 75% of them counted one time only. The ten largest make up approximately 1.8% of the sample. The specimen was PBMCs or T cells enriched from blood (not recorded which). These receptors were collected from a woman aged 35 to 49 who had recovered from COVID-19.

The rearrangement uses TRBV19 and TRBJ1-1; 7 positions match TRBD1. Germline assignment: CDR1 LNHDA and CDR2 SQIVND (reference sequence). The J segment lost 0 bases and the V segment lost 7 bases, leaving 5 bases of the junction unmatched. This CDR3 comprises 14 residues. The CDR3 DNA sequence: TGTGCCAGTAAAGACAGGGCCATGAACACTGAAGCTTTCTTT. Residues: CASKDRAMNTEAFF.

This rearrangement joins TRBV13 to TRBJ2-7; 8 nucleotides match TRBD2. CDR3 length equals 16 residues. Germline CDR1 is PRHDT and CDR2 is FYEKMQ (reference sequence). V lost 6 bases and J lost 5; bases outside the gene matches: 15. In nucleotides, the CDR3 is TGTGCCAGCAGTCCTATACCGGGACTAGACTACCACGAGCAGTACTTC. Translation gives CASSPIPGLDYHEQYF. Full variable domain (outside the CDR3, taken from reference TRBV13 and TRBJ2-7): AAGVIQSPRHLIKEKRETATLKCYPIPRHDTVYWYQQGPGQDPQFLISFYEKMQSDKGSIPDRFSAQQFSDYHSELNMSSLELGDSALYFCASSPIPGLDYHEQYFGPGTRLTVT.

This clone has only a few counts. The chain is built from TRBV12-5 and TRBJ1-2; D is possibly TRBD1 (5 bases). This CDR3 region has 13 residues. CDR1 and CDR2 (germline): LGHNT, FRNRAP. V lost 3 bases, J lost 6 bases, and 11 bases lay in between. The CDR3 bases are TGTGCTAGTGGTTTACAGACAGCTAATGGCTACACCTTC. Encoded protein: CASGLQTANGYTF.

The V and J genes are TRBV6-4 and TRBJ2-2, with 12 bases aligning to TRBD2. Germline V gene sequence: CDR1 MRHNA, CDR2 SNTAGT. The CDR3 contains 16 residues. V lost 6 bases and J lost 7; bases outside the gene matches: 9. The CDR3 is CASRITSGRSGGELFF. The CDR3 bases are TGTGCCAGCAGGATAACTAGCGGGAGGTCTGGCGGGGAGCTGTTTTTT.

V gene TRBV5-4 combines with J gene TRBJ1-2, with a weak D call TRBD1 (6 bases). CDR3 size: 16 residues. Germline assignment: CDR1 SGHNT and CDR2 YYREEE (reference sequence). V was trimmed by 3 bases and J by 4 bases, leaving 19 bases between them. The CDR3 sequence: CASSSPAWTAAYGYTF. The CDR3 DNA sequence: TGTGCCAGCAGCTCTCCAGCTTGGACAGCTGCCTATGGCTACACCTTC.

This chain joins TRBV3-1 (or the pseudogene TRBV3-2) and TRBJ2-2; possible D gene TRBD1, 5 bases. Germline V gene sequence: CDR1 LGHDT, CDR2 YNNKEL (reference sequence). This CDR3 has 15 amino acids. Trimming took 4 bases from V and 7 from J, leaving 16 bases between them. The DNA for the CDR3 is TGTGCCAGCAGCCTAAGTCAGGGTGGGGACGGGGAGCTGTTTTTT. This codes for CASSLSQGGDGELFF.